A single sample gave rise to the 20 T cell receptor beta chains below, sequenced in a study of siplizumab effects on memory and regulatory T cells. Data came from immunoSEQ multiplex PCR; TCRdb stores just in-frame clones and leaves some out. The sample has 45,000 to 60,000 clones; about 90% are singletons. The material sequenced was naive CD8+ T cells sorted from blood. The receptors here all came from a human donor in good health.

The rearrangement uses TRBV15 and TRBJ2-7; a possible D gene is TRBD1 (5 bases). The V and J ends lost 3 bases and 1 base respectively, with 10 bases between them. The CDR3 loop spans 14 amino acids. The germline gives CDR1 LNHNV, CDR2 YYDKDF (reference sequence). CDR3 residues: CATSSLTESYEQYF. The CDR3 DNA follows: TGTGCCACCAGCAGTCTGACAGAGTCCTACGAGCAGTACTTC.

The chain links TRBV27 to TRBJ2-2, with 8 bases fitting TRBD1. Trimming at V came to 1 base and at J to 6 bases, leaving 10 bases not matched to a gene. This CDR3 spans 17 amino acids. Germline V gene data show CDR1 as MNHEY and CDR2 as SMNVEV (reference sequence). The CDR3 region is CASSLFPSTGVAGELFF. The DNA of the CDR3 is TGTGCCAGCAGTTTATTCCCATCGACAGGGGTGGCCGGGGAGCTGTTTTTT.

This chain uses TRBV27 with TRBJ2-7; possible D gene TRBD2, 5 bases. The CDR3 is 13 residues long. V gave up 4 bases and J gave up 5 bases, with 12 bases separating them. Germline lookup yields CDR1 MNHEY and CDR2 SMNVEV (reference sequence). The CDR3 spells CASSYGIWDEQYF. CDR3 DNA sequence: TGTGCCAGCAGTTACGGGATATGGGACGAGCAGTACTTC.

The J gene is TRBJ2-7, the V gene TRBV19, with D tentatively TRBD1 or TRBD2 (6 bases each). There are 14 residues in the CDR3. With 6 bases removed from V and 5 bases from J, the gap between germline ends came to 17 bases. Germline values: CDR1 LNHDA, CDR2 SQIVND (reference sequence). The DNA for the CDR3 is TGTGCCAGTAGCCTAGGCAGGGGACTCCACGAGCAGTACTTC. Protein sequence: CASSLGRGLHEQYF.

The chain recombines TRBV5-8 with TRBJ2-1; D uncertain. This CDR3 has 13 residues. Trimming left V 4 bases short and J 8 bases short, with 13 bases between. Germline-derived CDR1 and CDR2 are SGHTS and YDEGEE. CDR3: CASSQELGDEQFF. CDR3 nucleotides: TGTGCCAGCAGCCAAGAATTGGGCGATGAGCAGTTCTTC.

The rearrangement joins TRBV29-1 to TRBJ2-1; 14 positions match TRBD2. Germline trimming cut 4 bases from V and 3 bases from J; bases unmatched to any gene: 5. The CDR3 is 16 residues long. The germline gives CDR1 SQVTM, CDR2 ANQGSEA. The CDR3 loop is CSVAGLAGAGYNEQFF. In DNA form, the CDR3 reads TGCAGCGTTGCGGGACTAGCGGGAGCTGGCTACAATGAGCAGTTCTTC.

This clone has just one count. V is TRBV29-1 and J is TRBJ2-7; 9 bases are shared with TRBD2. V lost 1 base and J lost 2; bases outside the gene matches: 6. The CDR3 is 15 amino acids. Germline V gene sequence: CDR1 SQVTM, CDR2 ANQGSEA. In DNA, the CDR3 is TGCAGCGTTGAAGGGCTAGCGGGACGTCCCTACGAGCAGTACTTC. Its protein is CSVEGLAGRPYEQYF.

V and J are TRBV7-9 and TRBJ2-3; no reliable D call. The CDR3 length is 15 residues. Germline assignment: CDR1 SEHNR and CDR2 FQNEAQ (reference sequence). Trimming removed 0 bases from V and 1 base from J, with 8 bases in between. The CDR3 nucleotides read TGTGCCAGCAGCTTAGCCCCCCTTGGCACAGATACGCAGTATTTT. Translating it yields CASSLAPLGTDTQYF.

The CDR3 here is CASSLAGQSYNEQFF. The CDR3 DNA sequence: TGTGCCAGCAGTTTAGCGGGACAGTCCTACAATGAGCAGTTCTTC. The chain employs TRBV27 and TRBJ2-1; weak D call: TRBD1 (7 bases). The CDR3 sequence is 15 residues long. Between the trimmed V and J ends, which lost 2 bases and 1 base, there was a span of 9 bases. CDR1 and CDR2 from the germline V gene are MNHEY and SMNVEV (reference sequence).

The chain recombines TRBV4-2 with TRBJ2-1, with D possibly being TRBD2 (6 bases). Germline lookup yields CDR1 LGHNA and CDR2 YNFKEQ. The CDR3 is 17 residues long. The V end was cut by 1 base, the J end by 8 bases, with 21 bases between. The CDR3 DNA sequence: TGTGCCAGCAGCCAAGTGGGTTCGGGCGGGGCCGGGGATGAGCAGTTCTTC. It translates to CASSQVGSGGAGDEQFF.

V usage is TRBV11-2 and J usage is TRBJ2-1; the D gene is possibly TRBD2 (5 bases). This CDR3 is 15 amino acids long. The germline gives CDR1 SGHAT, CDR2 FQNNGV. Trimming removed 6 bases from V and 10 bases from J, with 22 bases in between. The CDR3 reads CASSPINGGLGEQFF. Written as DNA, the CDR3 is TGTGCCAGCAGTCCAATCAACGGAGGTTTAGGGGAGCAGTTCTTC.

J is TRBJ2-5 and V is TRBV7-9; TRBD1 agrees at 11 bases. The V and J ends lost 0 bases and 5 bases, in that order; junction bases with no gene match: 8. Germline V gene lookup returns CDR1 SEHNR and CDR2 FQNEAQ (reference sequence). CDR3 length: 17 amino acids. CDR3 nucleotide sequence: TGTGCCAGCAGCTTAGCATCCCGGACAGGGGGCAAGGAGACCCAGTACTTC. Its translation is CASSLASRTGGKETQYF.

CDR3 bases: TGTGCCAGCTCACCTCTGGACAGGGTTACAGATACGCAGTATTTT. Its protein product is CASSPLDRVTDTQYF. The chain carries TRBV18 and TRBJ2-3; 8 bases align to TRBD1. CDR1 KGHSH and CDR2 LQKENI come from the germline V gene. The CDR3 has 15 residues. V lost 3 bases to trimming and J lost 3 bases; unmatched junction nucleotides: 5.

The chain couples TRBV2 to TRBJ1-5; a weak D match, TRBD1 (6 bases). In germline, CDR1 is SNHLY, CDR2 FYNNEI. V was pared by 6 bases and J by 2 bases, with 23 bases between. The CDR3 sequence is 18 residues long. The CDR3 here is CASSTDRKTGSGNQPQHF. The CDR3, as DNA: TGTGCCAGCAGCACCGACAGGAAAACAGGGTCGGGCAATCAGCCCCAGCATTTT.

The chain couples TRBV19 to TRBJ1-2; 8 bases match TRBD1. This CDR3 comprises 16 residues. Germline V gene lookup returns CDR1 LNHDA and CDR2 SQIVND (reference sequence). V lost 4 bases, J lost 0 bases, and 7 bases stayed unmatched. CDR3 region: CASSTPGQETNYGYTF. For the CDR3, the DNA is TGTGCCAGTAGTACTCCGGGACAGGAGACTAACTATGGCTACACCTTC.

This clone was picked up one time. This rearrangement joins TRBV19 to TRBJ2-7; 11 nucleotides line up with TRBD1. Trimming cost V 1 base and J 5 bases; bases outside gene matches: 4. The CDR3 length is 15 residues. The germline V gene has CDR1 LNHDA and CDR2 SQIVND (reference sequence). The CDR3 is CASSIGDRGSNEQYF. Here the CDR3 DNA reads TGTGCCAGTAGTATAGGGGACAGGGGGAGCAACGAGCAGTACTTC.

The sample holds a few counts of this clone. The gene calls are TRBV6-1 and TRBJ1-1; TRBD1 matches 8 bases. The CDR3 contains 12 residues. Germline CDR1 MNHNS, CDR2 SASEGT. The CDR3, as DNA: TGTGCTACGACAGGGGTGGACACTGAAGCTTTCTTT. It specifies CATTGVDTEAFF.

This clone was seen a few times. The rearrangement links TRBV27 to TRBJ1-1; D not resolved. The length of the CDR3 is 14 residues. Germline CDR1 reads MNHEY; CDR2 reads SMNVEV (reference sequence). V was pared by 6 bases and J by 2 bases, with 13 bases between. The CDR3 protein is CASRLVGSNTEAFF. The CDR3 nucleotides are TGTGCCAGCAGGTTGGTGGGGTCAAACACTGAAGCTTTCTTT.

This chain uses TRBV4-2 with TRBJ2-2; TRBD1 aligns across 8 bases. Germline loops: CDR1 LGHNA, CDR2 YNFKEQ. This CDR3 is 15 amino acids long. The ends lost 4 bases at V and 4 bases at J; junction bases unmatched: 5. CDR3 region: CASSPRTGSTGELFF. CDR3 in DNA: TGTGCCAGCAGCCCCCGGACAGGGAGCACCGGGGAGCTGTTTTTT.

The genes are TRBV5-6 and TRBJ2-5; 9 nucleotides match TRBD2. The CDR3 loop spans 16 amino acids. J was trimmed by 4 bases and V by 3 bases; bases with no gene match: 10. The germline CDR1 and CDR2 sequences are SGHDT and YYEEEE. The DNA for the CDR3 is TGTGCCAGCAGCTACCCGCGGGAGGGCCGTCCAGAGACCCAGTACTTC. Amino acids: CASSYPREGRPETQYF.